The 9 T cell receptor beta chains below all came from one sample that was sequenced in a study of cytomegalovirus exposure and HLA in healthy donors. Both 60 Vbeta primers and 13 Jbeta primers went into the PCR. Here immunoSEQ multiplex PCR was the method, and the copy in TCRdb shows in-frame clones only, minus some. The sample holds about 190,000 clones, 75% to 80% seen once. The sequenced sample was PBMCs. These receptors were collected from a young woman in good health and CMV-seropositive.

The CDR3 protein is CASSLGEGSGNQPQHF. DNA for the CDR3: TGCGCCAGCAGCTTGGGCGAGGGTTCTGGCAATCAGCCCCAGCATTTT. The chain links TRBV5-1 to TRBJ1-5; D is unresolved. CDR1 is SGHRS, CDR2 YFSETQ, per germline. The CDR3 is made up of 16 amino acids. V was shortened by 0 bases and J by 2 bases, with 12 bases between the two germline ends.

As concerns this clone: Other DNA sequences in this specimen translate into the identical CDR3. The chain uses TRBV6-1 and TRBJ2-3; TRBD2 aligns across 14 bases. The CDR3 length is 15 residues. V shed 4 bases, J shed 6 bases, and the junction held 3 bases outside the gene matches. Germline V CDR1 and CDR2: MNHNS, SASEGT. DNA of the CDR3: TGTGCCAGCAGTGGACTAGCGGGAGGGCCGGATACGCAGTATTTT. Translating gives CASSGLAGGPDTQYF.

This chain uses TRBV6-5 with TRBJ2-3; unclear D gene. V was pared by 6 bases and J by 0 bases, with 7 bases between. The V gene's germline CDR1 is MNHEY and CDR2 SVGAGI. The CDR3 sequence is 13 residues long. The CDR3 reads CASRKLSTDTQYF. CDR3 DNA: TGTGCCAGCAGGAAACTAAGCACAGATACGCAGTATTTT.

This rearrangement joins TRBV5-1 to TRBJ1-1; TRBD1 might be the D (5 bases). The CDR3 spans 13 residues. The V and J ends lost 3 bases and 5 bases respectively, with 11 bases between them. CDR1 and CDR2 from the germline V gene are SGHRS and YFSETQ. CDR3 DNA: TGCGCCAGCAGCTACCAACAGGCGACTGAAGCTTTCTTT. Its protein is CASSYQQATEAFF.

The genes are TRBV10-3 and TRBJ2-1; 12 nucleotides agree with TRBD2. V shed 6 bases and J 0 bases; nucleotides not matched to a gene: 18. Germline CDR1 and CDR2: ENHRY and SYGVKD. The CDR3 sequence is 21 residues long. Here the CDR3 reads CAIRSSGGLAGGLSSYNEQFF. The CDR3 DNA is TGTGCCATCAGATCTTCAGGGGGGCTAGCGGGAGGGCTAAGCTCCTACAATGAGCAGTTCTTC.

The chain employs TRBV28 and TRBJ2-7, with 7 bases lining up with TRBD1. V lost 3 bases to trimming and J lost 5 bases; unmatched junction nucleotides: 10. From germline, CDR1 is MDHEN and CDR2 SYDVKM. The CDR3 sequence is 15 residues long. CDR3 protein: CASSFTRGYLDEQYF. In DNA form, the CDR3 reads TGTGCCAGCAGTTTCACCAGGGGGTATTTGGACGAGCAGTACTTC.

The chain joins TRBV7-9 to TRBJ1-3; perhaps TRBD1 as D (6 bases). Between the trimmed V and J ends, which lost 3 bases and 6 bases, there was a span of 12 bases. CDR3 length: 14 amino acids. Germline-derived CDR1 and CDR2 are SEHNR and FQNEAQ (reference sequence). The CDR3 coding sequence is TGTGCCAGCAGCTTCCCAGGGGTAGTAAACACCATATATTTT. Encoded protein: CASSFPGVVNTIYF.

This chain uses TRBV5-8 with TRBJ2-2; maybe TRBD2 (5 bases). Germline V gene data show CDR1 as SGHTS and CDR2 as YDEGEE. Trimming shortened V by 3 bases and J by 1 base, and 13 bases separated the two germline ends. The CDR3 consists of 16 residues. CDR3 region: CASSSRLTRNTGELFF. DNA of the CDR3: TGTGCCAGCAGCTCACGTCTCACTAGGAACACCGGGGAGCTGTTTTTT.

This chain links TRBV21-1 with TRBJ2-5; TRBD1, as called in the table, went unchecked against the DNA. TRBV21-1 is reported as a pseudogene. The CDR3 length is 18 residues. The CDR3 loop reads CASSKIAAGGGDQETQYF. CDR3 DNA: TGTGCCAGCAGCAAAATAGCGGCAGGGGGCGGGGACCAAGAGACCCAGTACTTC.